This is a list of T cell receptor beta chains from one sample in a study of response to subunit inactivated influenza vaccine. MiXCR, run by TCRdb on the RT-PCR reads, gives a single entry per CDR3 protein. There are 650,000 to 700,000 distinct CDR3 sequences in the sample; less than 20% occur only once, and 11% lies in the top ten. The sample here was PBMCs from blood, taken roughly 12 days after vaccination. The receptors stem from a man aged 50 to 60 who received an inactivated influenza vaccine. Each CDR3 is given with its conserved first and last residue. D genes are given only for firm matches. The size field is filled for only some rows; it gives once, few, many or a size class.

size,V,D,J,length,DNA,CDR3
NA,TRBV3-1,NA,TRBJ2-1,15,TGTGCCAGCAGGTCAAACTTAAGCTCCTACAATGAGCAGTTCTTC,CASRSNLSSYNEQFF
NA,TRBV7-9,TRBD2,TRBJ2-7,16,TGTGCCAGCACCCGTAGACAGGCGGGAGGGCTCCGCGAGCAGTACTTC,CASTRRQAGGLREQYF
NA,TRBV5-5,NA,TRBJ2-3,15,TGTGCCAGCAGCTTCCAGGTTTTGAGCACAGATACGCAGTATTTT,CASSFQVLSTDTQYF
many,TRBV10-3,TRBD2,TRBJ2-5,17,TGTGCCATCAGTGAGTCGACTGCTAGCGGGCCGCGTGAGACCCAGTACTTC,CAISESTASGPRETQYF
once,TRBV30,NA,TRBJ2-4,15,TGTGCCTGGAGGGGCAACCGACTAGCCAAAAACATTCAGTACTTC,CAWRGNRLAKNIQYF
many,TRBV28,NA,TRBJ2-7,14,TGTGCCAGCAGTGGGACGGGAAGCTCCTACGAGCAGTACTTC,CASSGTGSSYEQYF
NA,TRBV5-6,TRBD2,TRBJ2-1,15,TGTGCCAGCAGCTTGGCCCTAGCGGTCCACAATGAGCAGTTCTTC,CASSLALAVHNEQFF
few,TRBV27,NA,TRBJ2-7,15,TGTGCCAGCAGTTTATCGGCGGCCCTCTTCTACGAGCAGTACTTC,CASSLSAALFYEQYF
few,TRBV15,TRBD1,TRBJ1-4,15,TGTGCCACCAGCAGAGATCTGACAGGGGTTGAAAAACTGTTTTTT,CATSRDLTGVEKLFF
NA,TRBV5-4,TRBD2,TRBJ2-1,15,TGTGCCAGCAGCTTCGCACTAGCGGGAGCTGATGAGCAGTTCTTC,CASSFALAGADEQFF
NA,TRBV9,TRBD2,TRBJ2-1,15,TGTGCCAGCAGCGTAGGGGCTAGCGGGGGGGGTGAGCAGTTCTTC,CASSVGASGGGEQFF
few,TRBV20-1,NA,TRBJ2-3,14,TGCAGTGCTAGTAGACGGTTGTTTCCAGATACGCAGTATTTT,CSASRRLFPDTQYF
few,TRBV10-3,NA,TRBJ2-7,14,TGTGCCACGCAGGGGAGGGCGGAATACTACGAGCAGTACTTC,CATQGRAEYYEQYF
few,TRBV5-1,TRBD1,TRBJ2-5,15,TGCGCCAGCAGCTGGGAATGGGACAGCCAAGAAACCCAGTACTTC,CASSWEWDSQETQYF
many,TRBV7-9,NA,TRBJ1-1,12,TGTGCCAGCAGCTTAGCGGGCCGTGAAGCTTTCTTT,CASSLAGREAFF
NA,TRBV7-9,NA,TRBJ1-3,17,TGTGCCAGCAGCTTAGCGCTTACGGGCGCGGGTGGAAACACCATATATTTT,CASSLALTGAGGNTIYF
NA,TRBV2,NA,TRBJ2-1,15,TGTGCCAGCAGTCTGTGGGACTTCGGGCCCAATGAGCAGTTCTTC,CASSLWDFGPNEQFF
few,TRBV12-3/TRBV12-4,NA,TRBJ2-7,15,TGTGCCAGCAGTTTAGTGGGGCGGGGTTCCTACGAGCAGTACTTC,CASSLVGRGSYEQYF
few,TRBV24-1,TRBD2,TRBJ2-5,16,TGTGCCACCAGTGATTTGGGTTCTAGCGGGAGAGAGACCCAGTACTTC,CATSDLGSSGRETQYF
few,TRBV12-3/TRBV12-4,NA,TRBJ1-6,16,TGTGCCAGCAGTCCCCTCCCACAGGGTATTGGTTCACCCCTCCACTTT,CASSPLPQGIGSPLHF
many,TRBV6-5,TRBD2,TRBJ2-3,19,TGTGCCAGCAGTTGGAGGGAAATTAGCGGGGGGGAAAACACAGATACGCAGTATTTT,CASSWREISGGENTDTQYF
few,TRBV10-3,TRBD2,TRBJ2-3,16,TGTGCCATCAGTGTTCAGCGGGGGGGCATGACAGATACGCAGTATTTT,CAISVQRGGMTDTQYF
few,TRBV5-4,TRBD1,TRBJ2-5,14,TGTGCCAGCAGCCCGAGACAGGGTGGAGAGACCCAGTACTTC,CASSPRQGGETQYF
many,TRBV5-1,NA,TRBJ2-7,13,TGCGCCAGCAGCTTGGAGGGCCAGGGGGAGCAGTACTTC,CASSLEGQGEQYF
few,TRBV12-3/TRBV12-4,TRBD2,TRBJ2-3,21,TGTGCCAGCAGTTTTTCTTACATTGGAGCTAGCGGGAGCCCCCGCACAGATACGCAGTATTTT,CASSFSYIGASGSPRTDTQYF
few,TRBV10-3,NA,TRBJ1-1,15,TGTGCCATCAGTGATGGGGGGGCAAGGGGCACTGAAGCTTTCTTT,CAISDGGARGTEAFF
NA,TRBV7-2,NA,TRBJ2-2,15,TGTGCCAGCAGCCTCTCTGGGGGGATGACCGGGGAGCTGTTTTTT,CASSLSGGMTGELFF
NA,TRBV4-1,TRBD2,TRBJ2-1,16,TGCGCCAGCAGACGACACGAGACTAGCGGGCGGGGTGAGCAGTTCTTC,CASRRHETSGRGEQFF
many,TRBV20-1,NA,TRBJ2-7,15,TGCAGTGCTAGAGATGCGGCGCGGGGCCCCTACGAGCAGTACTTC,CSARDAARGPYEQYF
few,TRBV5-1,TRBD1,TRBJ2-5,15,TGCGCCAGCAGCTTAGGACAGGCTCTTCAAGAGACCCAGTACTTC,CASSLGQALQETQYF
NA,TRBV19,TRBD2,TRBJ2-3,19,TGTGCCAGTAGTATTGGACGGACTAGAGCTACAAGGAGCACAGATACGCAGTATTTT,CASSIGRTRATRSTDTQYF
NA,TRBV5-1,NA,TRBJ1-3,15,TGCGCCAGCAGCTTGGAGACGGGGACTGGAAACACCATATATTTT,CASSLETGTGNTIYF
NA,TRBV6-5,NA,TRBJ2-7,17,TGTGCCAGCAGTTACACCGGGTGGGGTATCGGAACCTACGAGCAGTACTTC,CASSYTGWGIGTYEQYF